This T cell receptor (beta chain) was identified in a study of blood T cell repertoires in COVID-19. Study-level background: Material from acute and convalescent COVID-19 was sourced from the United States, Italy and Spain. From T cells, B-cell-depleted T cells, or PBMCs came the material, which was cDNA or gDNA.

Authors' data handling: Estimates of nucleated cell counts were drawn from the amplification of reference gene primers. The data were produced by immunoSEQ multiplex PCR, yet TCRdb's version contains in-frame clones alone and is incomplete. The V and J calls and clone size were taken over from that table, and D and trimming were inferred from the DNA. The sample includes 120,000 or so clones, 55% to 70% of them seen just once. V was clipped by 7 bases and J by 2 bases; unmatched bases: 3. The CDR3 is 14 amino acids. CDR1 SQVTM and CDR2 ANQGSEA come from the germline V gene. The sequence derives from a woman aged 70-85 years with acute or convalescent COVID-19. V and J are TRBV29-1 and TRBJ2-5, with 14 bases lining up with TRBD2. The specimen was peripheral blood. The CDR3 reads CSAGLAGGQETQYF. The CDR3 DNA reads TGCAGCGCTGGACTAGCGGGGGGACAAGAGACCCAGTACTTC.